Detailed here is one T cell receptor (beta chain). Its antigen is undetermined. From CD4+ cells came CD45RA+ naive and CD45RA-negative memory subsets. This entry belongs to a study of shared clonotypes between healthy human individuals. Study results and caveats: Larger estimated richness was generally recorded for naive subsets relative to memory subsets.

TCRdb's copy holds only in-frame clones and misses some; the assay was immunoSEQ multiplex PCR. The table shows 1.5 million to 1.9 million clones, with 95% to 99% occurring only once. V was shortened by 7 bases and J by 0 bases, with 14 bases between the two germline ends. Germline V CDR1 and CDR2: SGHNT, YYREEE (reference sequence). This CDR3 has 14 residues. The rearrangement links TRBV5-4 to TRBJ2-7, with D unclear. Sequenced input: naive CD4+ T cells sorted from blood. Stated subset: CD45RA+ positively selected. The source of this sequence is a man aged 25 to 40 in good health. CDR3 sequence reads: CASSHAPSSYEQYF. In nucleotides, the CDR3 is TGTGCCAGCTCCCACGCTCCGAGCTCCTACGAGCAGTACTTC.